This is a list of T cell receptor beta chains from one sample in a study of blood T cell repertoires in COVID-19. Produced via immunoSEQ multiplex PCR; TCRdb's table is partial and in-frame only. The sample includes 55,000 to 70,000 clones, around 86% seen only once; the top ten take roughly 1%. The sequenced material came from peripheral blood. These receptors were taken from a man between 65 and 85 years old with acute or convalescent COVID-19. The CDR3 runs from the conserved cysteine through the conserved F or W. Each record gives: V gene, clone size, D gene, J gene, CDR3 protein, CDR3 DNA. The D gene is left open where the match is weak. Some rows mark clone size as missing; the rest say once, few, many or name a class of expanded clone.

TRBV6-5	.	.	TRBJ2-7	CASRDFQAYEQYF	TGTGCCAGCCGGGACTTCCAGGCCTACGAGCAGTACTTC
TRBV6-1	.	.	TRBJ2-1	CASSEAGVFNEQFF	TGTGCCAGCAGTGAAGCGGGAGTCTTCAATGAGCAGTTCTTC
TRBV3-1/TRBV3-2	once	TRBD2	TRBJ2-7	CASSWGLAGPFF	TGTGCCAGCAGCTGGGGACTAGCGGGGCCTTTTTTC
TRBV6-5	.	TRBD1	TRBJ2-7	CASSRMTGTNDEQYF	TGTGCCAGCAGTCGGATGACAGGGACGAACGACGAGCAGTACTTC
TRBV5-5	.	TRBD2	TRBJ2-7	CASSLTSGGASSYEQYF	TGTGCCAGCAGCTTGACCAGCGGGGGGGCCTCGTCCTACGAGCAGTACTTC
TRBV24-1	.	TRBD1	TRBJ2-5	CATSEARTGYQETQYF	TGTGCCACCAGTGAAGCCCGGACAGGGTACCAAGAGACCCAGTACTTC
TRBV7-6	.	TRBD2	TRBJ2-7	CASSLSGSSYEQYF	TGTGCCAGCAGCTTGAGCGGGAGCTCCTACGAGCAGTACTTC
TRBV12-1	.	.	TRBJ1-5	CASSPRDRESQPQHF	TGTGCCAGCAGCCCCCGGGACAGGGAAAGTCAGCCCCAGCATTTT
TRBV11-2	.	TRBD2	TRBJ2-3	CASSLSRLAGMDTQYF	TGTGCCAGCAGCTTATCTCGGCTAGCGGGGATGGATACGCAGTATTTT
TRBV20-1	.	.	TRBJ2-1	CSASEFSGSYNEQFF	TGCAGTGCTAGTGAATTTTCAGGGTCCTACAATGAGCAGTTCTTC
TRBV11-3	.	.	TRBJ1-6	CASSLPVLPGSYNSPLHF	TGTGCCAGCAGCCTCCCTGTCCTGCCAGGGTCCTATAATTCACCCCTCCACTTT
TRBV28	few	.	TRBJ2-4	CASSPAAGRHIQYF	TGTGCCAGCAGTCCAGCCGCAGGGAGGCACATTCAGTACTTC
TRBV5-5	.	TRBD2	TRBJ2-1	CASSPAGLSSYNEQFF	TGTGCCAGCAGCCCAGCGGGACTTAGCTCCTACAATGAGCAGTTCTTC
TRBV2	.	TRBD1	TRBJ1-4	CASSVTGGANEKLFF	TGTGCCAGCAGTGTTACAGGGGGCGCGAATGAAAAACTGTTTTTT
TRBV24-1	once	.	TRBJ2-2	CATSPRRLELSGELFF	TGTGCCACCAGTCCCCGAAGACTAGAACTTAGCGGGGAGCTGTTTTTT
TRBV15	.	.	TRBJ2-1	CATSRDQGGVLNEQFF	TGTGCCACCAGCAGAGATCAAGGCGGGGTGCTCAATGAGCAGTTCTTC
TRBV6-5	.	.	TRBJ1-3	CASSYLSRGAGNTIYF	TGTGCCAGCAGTTACTTGTCCAGGGGTGCTGGAAACACCATATATTTT
TRBV6-5	.	.	TRBJ2-7	CASSTSTGGYYEQYF	.
TRBV6-4	few	.	TRBJ2-4	CASSVPGLKTKNIQYF	TGTGCCAGCAGTGTTCCCGGACTGAAGACCAAAAACATTCAGTACTTC
TRBV11-3	.	TRBD1	TRBJ2-7	CASSLGQGPYEQYF	TGTGCCAGCAGCTTAGGACAGGGCCCCTACGAGCAGTACTTC
TRBV6-5	.	.	TRBJ1-4	CATVRQFREKLFF	TGTGCGACCGTGAGACAGTTTAGAGAAAAACTGTTTTTT
TRBV28	.	TRBD1	TRBJ1-1	CATALPTGGVRYAFF	TGTGCCACCGCCCTGCCGACAGGGGGCGTTAGGTATGCTTTCTTT
TRBV27	.	.	TRBJ2-3	CASSSLLRASTDTQYF	TGTGCCAGCAGTTCCCTGCTGCGGGCTAGCACAGATACGCAGTATTTT
TRBV6-5	.	.	TRBJ1-1	CASTLGGVRTEAFF	TGTGCCAGCACCCTCGGGGGGGTAAGAACTGAAGCTTTCTTT
TRBV6-1	.	.	TRBJ1-4	CASSDHRFATNEKLFF	TGTGCCAGCAGTGATCATCGGTTCGCAACTAATGAAAAACTGTTTTTT
TRBV28	.	TRBD1	TRBJ2-1	CASSYRDRVRNEQFF	TGTGCCAGCAGTTACCGGGACAGGGTTCGCAATGAGCAGTTCTTC
TRBV6-5	.	TRBD2	TRBJ2-7	CASSYGGGPSYEQYF	TGTGCCAGCAGTTACGGGGGAGGGCCGTCCTACGAGCAGTACTTC
TRBV7-9	.	TRBD1	TRBJ1-2	CASSSQGWNGYTF	TGTGCCAGCAGCTCACAGGGGTGGAATGGCTACACCTTC
TRBV29-1	.	.	TRBJ2-1	CGGTPRSSYNEQFF	TGCGGGGGGACTCCTCGAAGCTCCTACAATGAGCAGTTCTTC
TRBV6-5	.	.	TRBJ2-7	CASSYSLDDRYEQYF	TGTGCCAGCAGTTACTCGCTAGACGACCGGTACGAGCAGTACTTC
TRBV6-1	.	.	TRBJ1-6	CASSEARTNSPLHF	TGTGCCAGCAGTGAAGCTCGGACAAATTCACCCCTCCACTTT
TRBV11-2	.	TRBD2	TRBJ2-7	CASSLGLVHEQYF	TGTGCCAGCAGCTTGGGACTAGTTCACGAGCAGTACTTC
TRBV28	once	.	TRBJ1-5	CASRLQGWSNQPQHF	TGTGCCAGCAGGTTACAGGGATGGAGCAATCAGCCCCAGCATTTT
TRBV16	.	.	TRBJ1-2	CASSQWLGAPGYTF	TGTGCCAGCAGCCAATGGCTGGGGGCGCCGGGCTACACCTTC
TRBV3-1/TRBV3-2	few	.	TRBJ1-3	CASSQDRASGNTIYF	TGTGCCAGCAGCCAAGACAGGGCCTCTGGAAACACCATATATTTT
TRBV5-1	.	TRBD1	TRBJ1-2	CASSLSAGGRSGYGYTF	TGCGCCAGCAGCTTATCGGCAGGGGGACGGTCGGGCTATGGCTACACCTTC
TRBV5-4	.	.	TRBJ1-1	CASSLDPGDLNTEAFF	TGTGCCAGCAGCTTGGATCCAGGTGATCTGAACACTGAAGCTTTCTTT
TRBV19	.	TRBD1	TRBJ1-2	CASSTSRQGRRYYGYTF	TGTGCCAGTAGTACGTCTCGACAGGGGAGAAGGTACTATGGCTACACCTTC
TRBV10-3	.	.	TRBJ2-1	CAISHRALSYNEQFF	TGTGCCATCAGCCACAGGGCTCTCTCCTACAATGAGCAGTTCTTC
TRBV2	.	.	TRBJ2-7	CASSTGTSYSEQYF	TGTGCCAGCAGCACCGGGACTTCCTATTCGGAGCAGTACTTC
TRBV11-3	.	TRBD1	TRBJ2-1	CASSFGTGHNEQFF	TGTGCCAGCAGCTTCGGGACAGGGCACAATGAGCAGTTCTTC